This TCR beta chain was documented in a study of molecular identifiers for immune sequencing clone quantification (dated by TCRdb to the late 2010s). About the full investigation: For a replicate experiment, the RNA from either 20,000 or 100,000 naive CD8 T cells was divided into five aliquots, and four of those aliquots went on to sequencing. The study was a methods study using CD8 T cells to benchmark molecular-identifier clustering-based TCR repertoire sequencing (MIDCIRS) and TCR RNA copy counting. Overall results and qualifications from the work: In CMV-specific effector cells, clones with more than 20 RNA copies accounted for over 98% of molecules, whereas in naive cells such clones accounted for under 1%. When barcode sub-clustering was not used, chimeric consensus sequences inflated TCR diversity, with chimeras reaching as high as 47%. The naive libraries included spiked-in Jurkat TCR RNA (roughly nine copies' worth), and this RNA is not part of the donor repertoire. Spiked-in Jurkat TCR RNA equivalent to a single cell was reported to be detectable even among 850,000 to 1,000,000 naive CD8 T cells. Modeling estimated about 2.8 recovered TCR RNA copies per cell, compared with around 9.7 by digital PCR, which implies 25% to 30% capture efficiency. Highly expanded clone sizes could be underestimated if identical TCR molecules share a barcode.

Library construction relied on PCR. For sequencing, a NextSeq 500 was employed. Bulk TCR libraries were made following a previously described method, with the TCR primers given in Table S5. Total RNA was purified with the Qiagen AllPrep DNA/RNA kit. Reads from multiple sequencing runs of the same library were pooled before analysis. The source study handled its data this way. Reads were retained only if an exact TCR constant sequence was present, and the retained reads were trimmed to 150 nt and grouped according to their 12-nt molecular barcodes. Reads inside each barcode group were sub-clustered using a 15% Levenshtein threshold, and a quality-weighted consensus sequence was constructed for each RNA molecule. Non-functional sequences were excluded, and lower-count sequences lying one edit away from another sequence were also excluded. Based on fitting two negative binomial distributions, any barcode sub-cluster with under 20% of the maximum read count was discarded. TCRdb took the public reads, trimmed them with fastp at Q25, ran MiXCR for clone calling and kept in-frame beta chains. Every distinct CDR3 protein forms one entry, paired with its most common genes and DNA. None of the V and J calls come from the authors' own analysis; TCRdb made them. This sample holds roughly 320,000 distinct CDR3 sequences; over 20% were observed only once. The top ten clones comprise roughly 0.7% of the sample.

The V end loses 7 bases and the J end loses 2 bases, and a stretch of 24 bases separates them. For CDR1 and CDR2, the germline V gene lists SNHLY and FYNNEI. The CDR3 holds 17 amino acids from the cysteine to the phenylalanine. The only DNA kept is the CDR3, 51 bases in frame from the first base. Naive CD8 T cell libraries were made from approximately 20,000 to 1,000,000 sorted cells using 10%, 30% or 50% of purified RNA. Naive CD8 T cells, defined as CD8+CD4-CCR7+CD45RA+, were FACS-sorted into RLT Plus buffer on a BD FACSAria II. To test detection sensitivity, Jurkat RNA equivalent to ten TCR copies was spiked into samples of roughly 17,000-1,000,000 naive CD8 T cells. CD8 T cells were enriched using RosetteSep CD8+ T Cell Enrichment Cocktail and Ficoll-Paque, and the enriched cells then underwent ACK red cell lysis. To note about this clonotype: The antigen this receptor binds is unknown. No per-base quality is available; no much larger clone lies one base away.

The sample consisted of naive CD8+ T cells from blood, with Jurkat cell RNA spiked in. What the cell subset or site label conveys for this sample: FACS-sorted CD8+CD4-CCR7+CD45RA+ naive T cells. The chain uses TRBV2 and TRBJ2-7; the D gene is possibly TRBD2, with 5 bases matching. The sequence was collected from a human donor in good health. Some libraries in this study had Jurkat cell RNA spiked in. The CDR3 region: CASTPGEGYPPPYEQYF. The DNA sequence is as follows: TGTGCCAGCACGCCGGGCGAGGGTTATCCACCTCCCTACGAGCAGTACTTC.